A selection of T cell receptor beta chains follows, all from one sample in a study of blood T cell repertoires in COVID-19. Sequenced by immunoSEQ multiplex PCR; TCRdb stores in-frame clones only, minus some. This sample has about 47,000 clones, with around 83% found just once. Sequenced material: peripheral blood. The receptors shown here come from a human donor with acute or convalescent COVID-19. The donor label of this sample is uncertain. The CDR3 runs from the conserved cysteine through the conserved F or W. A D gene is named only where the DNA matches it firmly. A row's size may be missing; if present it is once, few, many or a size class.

CDR3 protein: CASSFGSGSSSYNEQFF
CDR3 DNA: TGCGCCAGCAGCTTTGGTAGCGGGAGTAGCTCCTACAATGAGCAGTTCTTC
D gene: TRBD2
CDR3 length: 17
V gene: TRBV5-1
J gene: TRBJ2-1
clone size: NA

CDR3 protein: CASSDTGTTNEKLFF
CDR3 DNA: TGTGCCAGCAGTGATACAGGAACAACTAATGAAAAACTGTTTTTT
D gene: NA
CDR3 length: 15
V gene: TRBV6-1
J gene: TRBJ1-4
clone size: NA

CDR3 protein: CASSTGREKLFF
CDR3 DNA: TGTGCCAGCAGTACCGGGAGGGAAAAACTGTTTTTT
D gene: NA
CDR3 length: 12
V gene: TRBV6-6
J gene: TRBJ1-4
clone size: NA

CDR3 protein: CASRKQGSNEKLFF
CDR3 DNA: TGTGCCAGCAGGAAACAGGGTTCTAATGAAAAACTGTTTTTT
D gene: NA
CDR3 length: 14
V gene: TRBV6-5
J gene: TRBJ1-4
clone size: NA

CDR3 protein: CASSLGGLSYEQYF
CDR3 DNA: TGTGCCAGCAGCTTAGGGGGCCTCTCCTACGAGCAGTACTTC
D gene: NA
CDR3 length: 14
V gene: TRBV7-2
J gene: TRBJ2-7
clone size: NA

CDR3 protein: CASKGLAAYNEQFF
CDR3 DNA: TGTGCCAGCAAGGGACTAGCGGCCTACAATGAGCAGTTCTTC
D gene: TRBD2
CDR3 length: 14
V gene: TRBV27
J gene: TRBJ2-1
clone size: NA

CDR3 protein: CASSSSGQETQYF
CDR3 DNA: TGTGCCAGCAGTTCTAGCGGCCAAGAGACCCAGTACTTC
D gene: TRBD2
CDR3 length: 13
V gene: TRBV7-3
J gene: TRBJ2-5
clone size: NA

CDR3 protein: CASSEFHRGGEETQYF
CDR3 DNA: TGTGCCAGCAGTGAATTCCACAGGGGGGGGGAAGAGACCCAGTACTTC
D gene: NA
CDR3 length: 16
V gene: TRBV6-1
J gene: TRBJ2-5
clone size: NA

CDR3 protein: CASNPTARSGANVLTF
CDR3 DNA: TGTGCCAGCAACCCGACAGCACGCTCTGGGGCCAACGTCCTGACTTTC
D gene: NA
CDR3 length: 16
V gene: TRBV5-6
J gene: TRBJ2-6
clone size: NA

CDR3 protein: CASSQDQGTGNYGYTF
CDR3 DNA: TGCGCCAGCAGCCAAGATCAAGGGACAGGGAATTATGGCTACACCTTC
D gene: TRBD1
CDR3 length: 16
V gene: TRBV4-1
J gene: TRBJ1-2
clone size: NA

CDR3 protein: CASSLSGQGTSGRYEQYF
CDR3 DNA: TGTGCCAGCAGCCTATCAGGGCAGGGCACTAGCGGGAGGTACGAGCAGTACTTC
D gene: TRBD2
CDR3 length: 18
V gene: TRBV7-6
J gene: TRBJ2-7
clone size: NA

CDR3 protein: CASRASGNLNEQFF
CDR3 DNA: TGTGCCAGCAGAGCAAGCGGGAATCTCAATGAGCAGTTCTTC
D gene: TRBD2
CDR3 length: 14
V gene: TRBV7-2
J gene: TRBJ2-1
clone size: once

CDR3 protein: CASSPMGQVGETQYF
CDR3 DNA: TGTGCCAGTAGTCCAATGGGACAGGTCGGCGAGACCCAGTACTTC
D gene: TRBD1
CDR3 length: 15
V gene: TRBV19
J gene: TRBJ2-5
clone size: once

CDR3 protein: CSVVNDVGGPGKLFF
CDR3 DNA: TGCAGCGTTGTCAATGACGTGGGGGGTCCTGGAAAACTGTTTTTT
D gene: NA
CDR3 length: 15
V gene: TRBV29-1
J gene: TRBJ1-4
clone size: NA

CDR3 protein: CASSLFIRGIGNEQFF
CDR3 DNA: TGTGCCAGCAGCTTATTTATAAGGGGGATCGGCAATGAGCAGTTCTTC
D gene: NA
CDR3 length: 16
V gene: TRBV7-8
J gene: TRBJ2-1
clone size: NA

CDR3 protein: CASSLTSGGGETQYF
CDR3 DNA: TGTGCCAGCAGCCTTACCTCAGGGGGAGGAGAGACCCAGTACTTC
D gene: NA
CDR3 length: 15
V gene: TRBV11-2
J gene: TRBJ2-5
clone size: NA

CDR3 protein: CASSDRDSGANVLTF
CDR3 DNA: TGTGCCAGCAGTGATCGAGACTCTGGGGCCAACGTCCTGACTTTC
D gene: NA
CDR3 length: 15
V gene: TRBV6-1
J gene: TRBJ2-6
clone size: NA

CDR3 protein: CAISESGTDYGYTF
CDR3 DNA: TGTGCCATCAGTGAGTCCGGGACAGACTATGGCTACACCTTC
D gene: TRBD1
CDR3 length: 14
V gene: TRBV10-3
J gene: TRBJ1-2
clone size: few

CDR3 protein: CASSLEGLQGQPQHF
CDR3 DNA: TGTGCCAGCAGCTTAGAGGGGCTACAGGGTCAGCCCCAGCATTTT
D gene: NA
CDR3 length: 15
V gene: TRBV7-9
J gene: TRBJ1-5
clone size: NA

CDR3 protein: CASRGYRGGTNNEQFF
CDR3 DNA: TGTGCCAGCAGGGGATACAGGGGGGGAACTAACAATGAGCAGTTCTTC
D gene: NA
CDR3 length: 16
V gene: TRBV27
J gene: TRBJ2-1
clone size: NA

CDR3 protein: CATSEGASGASEQYF
CDR3 DNA: TGTGCCACCAGTGAGGGTGCTAGCGGGGCCTCAGAGCAGTACTTC
D gene: TRBD2
CDR3 length: 15
V gene: TRBV24-1
J gene: TRBJ2-7
clone size: NA

CDR3 protein: CASSPSRQGNTEAFF
CDR3 DNA: TGTGCCAGCAGTCCCTCTCGACAGGGGAACACTGAAGCTTTCTTT
D gene: TRBD1
CDR3 length: 15
V gene: TRBV6-2/TRBV6-3
J gene: TRBJ1-1
clone size: NA

CDR3 protein: CASSSRRTGRGEQYF
CDR3 DNA: TGTGCCAGCAGCTCTAGGCGGACAGGGAGGGGCGAGCAGTACTTC
D gene: NA
CDR3 length: 15
V gene: TRBV7-6
J gene: TRBJ2-7
clone size: NA

CDR3 protein: CASSFAYEQYF
CDR3 DNA: TGTGCCAGCAGTTTCGCGTACGAGCAGTACTTC
D gene: NA
CDR3 length: 11
V gene: TRBV12-3/TRBV12-4
J gene: TRBJ2-7
clone size: NA

CDR3 protein: CSAQDRINEKLFF
CDR3 DNA: TGCAGCGCTCAGGACAGGATTAATGAAAAACTGTTTTTT
D gene: TRBD1
CDR3 length: 13
V gene: TRBV29-1
J gene: TRBJ1-4
clone size: NA

CDR3 protein: CASSQGGLAGLNEQFF
CDR3 DNA: TGTGCCAGCAGCCAAGGGGGGCTAGCGGGGCTCAATGAGCAGTTCTTC
D gene: TRBD2
CDR3 length: 16
V gene: TRBV3-1/TRBV3-2
J gene: TRBJ2-1
clone size: NA

CDR3 protein: CSADRELRDTQYF
CDR3 DNA: TGCAGCGCCGATCGCGAGTTGCGAGATACGCAGTATTTT
D gene: NA
CDR3 length: 13
V gene: TRBV29-1
J gene: TRBJ2-3
clone size: NA

CDR3 protein: CASSLTGGDTNTF
CDR3 DNA: TGTGCCAGCAGCTTAACAGGGGGCGATACGAACACCTTC
D gene: TRBD1
CDR3 length: 13
V gene: TRBV7-9
J gene: TRBJ1-2
clone size: NA

CDR3 protein: CASSLFTSGSTDTQYF
CDR3 DNA: TGTGCCAGCAGCTTATTTACTAGCGGCAGCACAGATACGCAGTATTTT
D gene: TRBD2
CDR3 length: 16
V gene: TRBV7-9
J gene: TRBJ2-3
clone size: NA

CDR3 protein: CASSLYRVSLGDEQFF
CDR3 DNA: TGTGCCAGCAGCCTCTACAGGGTTTCGTTGGGCGATGAGCAGTTCTTC
D gene: NA
CDR3 length: 16
V gene: TRBV7-8
J gene: TRBJ2-1
clone size: NA

CDR3 protein: CASSLGQHLYGYTF
CDR3 DNA: TGTGCCAGCAGCTTGGGCCAACACCTCTATGGCTACACCTTC
D gene: NA
CDR3 length: 14
V gene: TRBV5-4
J gene: TRBJ1-2
clone size: NA

CDR3 protein: CASSGRGTSGGYRQETQYF
CDR3 DNA: TGTGCCAGCAGTGGCCGTGGGACTAGCGGGGGATATAGGCAAGAGACCCAGTACTTC
D gene: TRBD2
CDR3 length: 19
V gene: TRBV28
J gene: TRBJ2-5
clone size: NA

CDR3 protein: CASSPPGQGYNEQFF
CDR3 DNA: TGTGCCAGCAGCCCCCCGGGACAGGGATACAATGAGCAGTTCTTC
D gene: TRBD1
CDR3 length: 15
V gene: TRBV7-2
J gene: TRBJ2-1
clone size: NA

CDR3 protein: CASSAPGTYGNTIYF
CDR3 DNA: TGTGCCAGCAGCGCGCCCGGGACTTATGGAAACACCATATATTTT
D gene: NA
CDR3 length: 15
V gene: TRBV9
J gene: TRBJ1-3
clone size: NA

CDR3 protein: CASSLGQSSTDTQYF
CDR3 DNA: TGCGCCAGCAGCTTGGGACAGTCTAGCACAGATACGCAGTATTTT
D gene: NA
CDR3 length: 15
V gene: TRBV5-1
J gene: TRBJ2-3
clone size: NA

CDR3 protein: CASSEGAGANVLTF
CDR3 DNA: TGCGCCAGCAGCGAGGGGGCTGGGGCCAACGTCCTGACTTTC
D gene: NA
CDR3 length: 14
V gene: TRBV5-1
J gene: TRBJ2-6
clone size: NA

CDR3 protein: CAISERETNEQFF
CDR3 DNA: TGTGCCATCAGTGAGCGGGAAACCAATGAGCAGTTCTTC
D gene: NA
CDR3 length: 13
V gene: TRBV10-3
J gene: TRBJ2-1
clone size: few

CDR3 protein: CASSLVLAGVNEQFF
CDR3 DNA: TGTGCCAGCAGCTTGGTTTTAGCGGGCGTCAATGAGCAGTTCTTC
D gene: TRBD2
CDR3 length: 15
V gene: TRBV5-6
J gene: TRBJ2-1
clone size: NA

CDR3 protein: CASSRITGGLNQPQHF
CDR3 DNA: TGTGCCAGCAGTCGAATCACAGGGGGTCTCAATCAGCCCCAGCATTTT
D gene: TRBD1
CDR3 length: 16
V gene: TRBV6-6
J gene: TRBJ1-5
clone size: NA

CDR3 protein: CASSLSPGQGNSPLHF
CDR3 DNA: TGTGCCAGCAGCTTGAGTCCGGGACAGGGGAATTCACCCCTCCACTTT
D gene: TRBD1
CDR3 length: 16
V gene: TRBV7-3
J gene: TRBJ1-6
clone size: NA

CDR3 protein: CASSSTGGTEAFF
CDR3 DNA: TGTGCCAGCAGTTCGACAGGGGGCACTGAAGCTTTCTTT
D gene: TRBD1
CDR3 length: 13
V gene: TRBV12-3/TRBV12-4
J gene: TRBJ1-1
clone size: NA

CDR3 protein: CASSTRGSKYNEQFF
CDR3 DNA: TGTGCCAGCAGCACCAGGGGCTCTAAATACAATGAGCAGTTCTTC
D gene: NA
CDR3 length: 15
V gene: TRBV11-3
J gene: TRBJ2-1
clone size: NA

CDR3 protein: CASSPLQGSYGYTF
CDR3 DNA: TGTGCCAGCAGCCCCCTTCAGGGATCCTATGGCTACACCTTC
D gene: NA
CDR3 length: 14
V gene: TRBV5-6
J gene: TRBJ1-2
clone size: few

CDR3 protein: CASSLQAGLTYEQYF
CDR3 DNA: TGTGCCAGCAGCTTACAAGCGGGATTAACCTACGAGCAGTACTTC
D gene: TRBD2
CDR3 length: 15
V gene: TRBV7-2
J gene: TRBJ2-7
clone size: NA

CDR3 protein: CASGVTGTHGYTF
CDR3 DNA: TGTGCCAGTGGGGTGACAGGGACGCATGGCTACACCTTC
D gene: TRBD1
CDR3 length: 13
V gene: TRBV19
J gene: TRBJ1-2
clone size: NA

CDR3 protein: CASSPPNRGQENYGYTF
CDR3 DNA: TGCGCCAGCAGCCCGCCCAACAGGGGGCAGGAGAACTATGGCTACACCTTC
D gene: TRBD1
CDR3 length: 17
V gene: TRBV5-1
J gene: TRBJ1-2
clone size: NA

CDR3 protein: CASSPGGNYGYTF
CDR3 DNA: TGTGCCAGCAGCCCTGGGGGGAACTATGGCTACACCTTC
D gene: NA
CDR3 length: 13
V gene: TRBV6-6
J gene: TRBJ1-2
clone size: few

CDR3 protein: CSASPGHSVNQPQHF
CDR3 DNA: TGCAGTGCTAGTCCGGGACACTCGGTAAATCAGCCCCAGCATTTT
D gene: NA
CDR3 length: 15
V gene: TRBV20-1
J gene: TRBJ1-5
clone size: NA

CDR3 protein: CASSASPEAAYGYTF
CDR3 DNA: TGTGCCAGCAGCGCCTCTCCTGAGGCTGCATATGGCTACACCTTC
D gene: NA
CDR3 length: 15
V gene: TRBV9
J gene: TRBJ1-2
clone size: NA

CDR3 protein: CASSSGTSAYEQYF
CDR3 DNA: TGTGCCAGCAGTTCGGGGACTAGCGCCTACGAGCAGTACTTC
D gene: TRBD2
CDR3 length: 14
V gene: TRBV6-2/TRBV6-3
J gene: TRBJ2-7
clone size: NA